This entry lists 27 T cell receptor beta chains sequenced from one sample in a study of T-cell reconstitution after alpha-beta-depleted transplantation in children. A TCRbeta library incorporating unique molecular identifiers was prepared. MiXCR, run by TCRdb on the PCR reads, gives a single entry per CDR3 protein. This sample has a few hundred thousand distinct CDR3 sequences, with roughly 30% found just once. The sequenced sample was PBMCs, obtained before TCRalphabeta/CD19-depleted stem cell transplant. The receptor set was obtained from a boy younger than two with Wiskott-Aldrich syndrome, due to receive a stem cell transplant.

The chain joins TRBV30 to TRBJ1-1, with TRBD1 as a possible D gene (6 bases). Trimming cost V 5 bases and J 1 base, with 11 bases left between them. The CDR3 spans 13 residues. Germline V lookup: CDR1 GTSNPN, CDR2 SVGIG (reference sequence). CDR3 sequence (DNA): TGTGCCTGGGCGGGACACCCGAACACTGAAGCTTTCTTT. This codes for CAWAGHPNTEAFF. Based on the CDR3 plus reference TRBV30 and TRBJ1-1, the full variable domain is SQTIHQWPATLVQPVGSPLSLECTVEGTSNPNLYWYRQAAGRGLQLLFYSVGIGQISSEVPQNLSASRPQDRQFILSSKKLLLSDSGFYLCAWAGHPNTEAFFGQGTRLTVV.

This rearrangement joins TRBV29-1 to TRBJ2-5; 7 nucleotides match TRBD1. Germline CDR1 and CDR2: SQVTM and ANQGSEA. This CDR3 spans 14 amino acids. V shed 6 bases and J 5 bases; nucleotides not matched to a gene: 12. Written as DNA, the CDR3 is TGCAGCGTCGGCCTGACAGGGTGGGGGGAGACCCAGTACTTC. Translation gives CSVGLTGWGETQYF.

J is TRBJ2-3 and V is TRBV20-1; 16 positions agree with TRBD2. This CDR3 has 14 residues. Germline V lookup: CDR1 DFQATT, CDR2 SNEGSKA (reference sequence). V lost 6 bases to trimming and J lost 6 bases; unmatched junction nucleotides: 3. The CDR3 DNA reads TGCAGTGCAGGGACTAGCGGGAGGGAGGATACGCAGTATTTT. The encoded protein is CSAGTSGREDTQYF.

This clonotype was seen a handful of times. The gene calls are TRBV20-1 and TRBJ2-1; D is perhaps TRBD2 (5 bases). The CDR3 covers 12 residues. Between the trimmed V and J ends, which lost 6 bases and 3 bases, there was a span of 9 bases. CDR1 is DFQATT, CDR2 SNEGSKA, per germline (reference sequence). CDR3 region: CSANRDYNEQFF. CDR3 coding DNA: TGCAGTGCAAACCGGGACTACAATGAGCAGTTCTTC.

This clonotype was detected only a few times. The V and J genes are TRBV24-1 and TRBJ2-3; TRBD2 agrees at 7 bases. The CDR3 spans 17 residues. Trimming cost V 3 bases and J 3 bases; bases outside gene matches: 11. CDR1 is KGHDR, CDR2 SFDVKD, per germline. CDR3 bases: TGTGCCACCAGTGATCCCTGGACTAGACCTCATACAGATACGCAGTATTTT. Amino acid sequence: CATSDPWTRPHTDTQYF.

V usage is TRBV5-1 and J usage is TRBJ2-2; TRBD2 might be the D (6 bases). Trimming removed 6 bases from V and 4 bases from J, with 16 bases in between. The CDR3 spans 15 residues. Germline V lookup: CDR1 SGHRS, CDR2 YFSETQ. The CDR3 nucleotides read TGCGCCAGCAATCACCTATCTAGCGTCACCGGGGAGCTGTTTTTT. This translates into CASNHLSSVTGELFF.

The chain employs TRBV29-1 and TRBJ2-3; D not resolved. The CDR3 contains 13 residues. Trimming left V 7 bases short and J 0 bases short, with 11 bases between. Germline V gene lookup returns CDR1 SQVTM and CDR2 ANQGSEA. Here the CDR3 DNA reads TGCAGCGGACGTTTAAGCAGCACAGATACGCAGTATTTT. Amino acids: CSGRLSSTDTQYF.

This clonotype was picked up a small number of times. CDR3 nucleotide sequence: TGTGCCATCAGTGCGGCTAGCGGAGACCAAGAGACCCAGTACTTC. Amino acid sequence: CAISAASGDQETQYF. The V and J genes are TRBV10-3 and TRBJ2-5, with 7 nucleotides matching TRBD2. This CDR3 region has 15 residues. Germline CDR1 reads ENHRY; CDR2 reads SYGVKD. V was clipped by 4 bases and J by 0 bases; unmatched bases: 5.

This clonotype showed up just a few times. The J gene is TRBJ1-1, the V gene TRBV15; 7 bases fit TRBD1. The CDR3 extends over 14 amino acids. Looked up from germline, CDR1 is LNHNV and CDR2 is YYDKDF (reference sequence). The J segment lost 4 bases and the V segment lost 3 bases, leaving 5 bases of the junction unmatched. DNA for the CDR3: TGTGCCACCAGCAGCGACAGGGCTGCCACTGAAGCTTTCTTT. Protein: CATSSDRAATEAFF.

This clonotype was seen a few times. The chain carries TRBV10-3 and TRBJ2-5, with a possible D match to TRBD2 (5 bases). CDR1 ENHRY and CDR2 SYGVKD come from the germline V gene. With 8 bases removed from V and 1 base from J, the gap between germline ends came to 8 bases. This CDR3 has 12 residues. The CDR3 loop reads CAIGSGQETQYF. DNA of the CDR3: TGTGCCATCGGGAGCGGCCAAGAGACCCAGTACTTC.

As concerns this clonotype: The junction does not match germline at one end; this may be a read error. V gene TRBV5-1 combines with J gene TRBJ2-1; the match to TRBD2 covers 13 bases. The germline V gene encodes CDR1 SGHRS and CDR2 YFSETQ. The CDR3 is made up of 16 amino acids. CDR3 residues: CASSPGLAGSYNEQFF. The CDR3 DNA is TGTGCCAGCAGCCCGGGACTAGCGGGGTCCTACAATGAGCAGTTCTTC.

The V gene is TRBV7-9, the J gene TRBJ1-1; 9 bases match TRBD1. Trimming at V came to 5 bases and at J to 5 bases, leaving 9 bases not matched to a gene. CDR1 and CDR2 from the germline V gene are SEHNR and FQNEAQ (reference sequence). The CDR3 is made up of 15 amino acids. This CDR3 is CASSVHRGLRTEAFF. CDR3 sequence (DNA): TGTGCCAGCAGCGTCCACAGGGGGCTTAGGACTGAAGCTTTCTTT.

The chain has TRBV12-3 or TRBV12-4 and TRBJ2-7, with 9 bases lining up with TRBD2. There are 14 residues in the CDR3. J lost 3 bases, V lost 4 bases, and 4 bases had no gene match. The CDR3 region has the DNA TGTGCCAGCAGTTCCCCGACTAGCGGCTACGAGCAGTACTTC. It translates to CASSSPTSGYEQYF.

The rearrangement uses TRBV7-9 and TRBJ1-4, with 9 bases matching TRBD1. Looked up from germline, CDR1 is SEHNR and CDR2 is FQNEAQ (reference sequence). J lost 4 bases, V lost 0 bases, and 6 bases had no gene match. This CDR3 comprises 17 residues. CDR3 bases: TGTGCCAGCAGCTTAGCGCCACCGGGACAGGGTAATGAAAAACTGTTTTTT. Translation: CASSLAPPGQGNEKLFF.

This sequence joins TRBV12-3 or TRBV12-4 and TRBJ1-1; D is possibly TRBD1 (5 bases). The CDR3 has 13 residues. The V and J ends lost 7 bases and 10 bases respectively, with 19 bases between them. DNA of the CDR3: TGTGCCAGCAAGGGGCAGGGTCGAATCTTAGCTTTCTTT. Amino acid sequence: CASKGQGRILAFF.

The sample holds many counts of this clonotype. The genes are TRBV7-9 and TRBJ1-1; 8 bases align to TRBD1. J was trimmed by 5 bases and V by 6 bases; bases with no gene match: 5. The germline V gene has CDR1 SEHNR and CDR2 FQNEAQ (reference sequence). The CDR3 sequence is 13 residues long. The CDR3 loop is CASSPQGGTEAFF. CDR3 DNA: TGTGCCAGCAGTCCACAGGGGGGAACTGAAGCTTTCTTT.

The chain employs TRBV5-1 and TRBJ1-1; a weak D match, TRBD1 (6 bases). Trimming took 0 bases from V and 3 from J, leaving 12 bases between them. Per the germline V gene, CDR1 is SGHRS and CDR2 is YFSETQ. This CDR3 has 15 amino acids. The CDR3 sequence is CASSLVGEGDTEAFF. The DNA of the CDR3 is TGCGCCAGCAGCTTGGTTGGGGAGGGGGACACTGAAGCTTTCTTT.

The chain joins TRBV5-5 to TRBJ1-4; 7 nucleotides align to TRBD1. This CDR3 is built from 13 residues. Unmatched junction bases numbered 2, after V lost 3 bases and J lost 6 bases. Germline V gene sequence: CDR1 SGHKS, CDR2 YYEKEE (reference sequence). The DNA for the CDR3 is TGTGCCAGCAGCTACGGGACAGATGAAAAACTGTTTTTT. This gives the protein CASSYGTDEKLFF.

The V call is TRBV5-1, the J call TRBJ2-3; possible D gene TRBD2, 6 bases. This CDR3 is 17 amino acids long. Between the trimmed V and J ends, which lost 2 bases and 2 bases, there was a span of 18 bases. CDR1 and CDR2 (germline): SGHRS, YFSETQ. CDR3 nucleotide sequence: TGCGCCAGCAGCTTTGCAGTAGGGACTGCATTCACAGATACGCAGTATTTT. Its protein product is CASSFAVGTAFTDTQYF.

V gene TRBV3-1 combines with J gene TRBJ2-5; 13 bases are shared with TRBD2. Germline V CDR1 and CDR2: LGHDT, YNNKEL (reference sequence). CDR3 size: 17 residues. J was trimmed by 5 bases and V by 1 base; bases with no gene match: 7. DNA of the CDR3: TGTGCCAGCAGCCAAGGGGGACTAGCGGGATCTCTGGAGACCCAGTACTTC. Protein product: CASSQGGLAGSLETQYF.

V and J are TRBV7-6 and TRBJ2-1; TRBD2 matches 7 bases. CDR1 SGHVS and CDR2 FNYEAQ come from the germline V gene. CDR3 length: 17 residues. J was trimmed by 7 bases and V by 6 bases; bases with no gene match: 18. For the CDR3, the DNA is TGTGCCAGCAGTTCCTCGGTCCAGCGGGAACCGAAGAATGAGCAGTTCTTC. Translation: CASSSSVQREPKNEQFF.

The V and J genes are TRBV14 and TRBJ2-5; D ambiguous. V lost 1 base to trimming and J lost 9 bases, with 6 bases between them. The CDR3 length is 11 residues. Germline V gene data show CDR1 as SGHDN and CDR2 as FVKESK. In DNA form, the CDR3 reads TGTGCCAGCAGCCAAGTCGGTCCCCAGTACTTC. Protein sequence: CASSQVGPQYF.

This clonotype has only a few counts. The chain recombines TRBV12-3 or TRBV12-4 with TRBJ1-5; possibly TRBD1 for D (6 bases). V lost 6 bases and J lost 1, with 16 bases in between. The CDR3 sequence is 16 residues long. The CDR3 region is CASSPWRGASNQPQHF. CDR3 in DNA: TGTGCCAGCAGCCCCTGGCGGGGGGCGAGCAATCAGCCCCAGCATTTT.

The chain uses TRBV29-1 and TRBJ1-2; D may be TRBD1 (5 bases). With 5 bases removed from V and 4 bases from J, the gap between germline ends came to 14 bases. Germline V CDR1 and CDR2: SQVTM, ANQGSEA. The CDR3 is 13 residues long. The CDR3 region has the DNA TGCAGCGTTTTGGAGGGGTTAAGCTATGGCTACACCTTC. Its protein product is CSVLEGLSYGYTF.

This clonotype was counted only a few times. This chain connects TRBV6-1 to TRBJ2-1; 7 positions match TRBD1. The CDR3 loop spans 13 amino acids. V trimming: 6 bases; J trimming: 4 bases; junction bases outside the gene matches: 3. Per germline, CDR1 MNHNS and CDR2 SASEGT. The DNA of the CDR3 is TGTGCCAGCAGGAAGGACAGGTACAATGAGCAGTTCTTC. Residues: CASRKDRYNEQFF.

The CDR3 spells CSARDPFGGGGNQPQHF. The CDR3 nucleotides are TGCAGTGCTAGAGACCCTTTCGGGGGTGGGGGCAATCAGCCCCAGCATTTT. The chain joins TRBV20-1 to TRBJ1-5; D might be TRBD1 (5 bases). V was cut by 0 bases and J by 2 bases, with 17 bases left in between. Germline CDR1 DFQATT, CDR2 SNEGSKA (reference sequence). This CDR3 has 17 amino acids.

This chain uses TRBV10-3 with TRBJ1-1; a possible D gene is TRBD1 (5 bases). There are 14 residues in the CDR3. With 4 bases removed from V and 5 bases from J, the gap between germline ends came to 14 bases. Germline V CDR1 and CDR2: ENHRY, SYGVKD. The CDR3 DNA is TGTGCCATCAGTGGGGGAGGGCGGGGGACTGAAGCTTTCTTT. Its protein product is CAISGGGRGTEAFF.